This T cell receptor beta chain derives from a study of cytomegalovirus exposure and HLA in healthy donors. Sequencing used immunoSEQ multiplex PCR; TCRdb keeps in-frame clones, though not all of them. The sample has about 120,000 clones; more than 75% are singletons. Trimming left V 3 bases short and J 0 bases short, with 4 bases between. The CDR3 contains 12 residues. The germline gives CDR1 SGHNT, CDR2 YYREEE (reference sequence). V and J are TRBV5-4 and TRBJ2-7, with D uncertain. What was sequenced was PBMCs. The origin of this receptor is a woman aged 25 to 39 in good health and CMV-seronegative. The CDR3 is CASSSSSYEQYF. As DNA, the CDR3 is TGTGCCAGCAGCTCGAGCTCCTACGAGCAGTACTTC.